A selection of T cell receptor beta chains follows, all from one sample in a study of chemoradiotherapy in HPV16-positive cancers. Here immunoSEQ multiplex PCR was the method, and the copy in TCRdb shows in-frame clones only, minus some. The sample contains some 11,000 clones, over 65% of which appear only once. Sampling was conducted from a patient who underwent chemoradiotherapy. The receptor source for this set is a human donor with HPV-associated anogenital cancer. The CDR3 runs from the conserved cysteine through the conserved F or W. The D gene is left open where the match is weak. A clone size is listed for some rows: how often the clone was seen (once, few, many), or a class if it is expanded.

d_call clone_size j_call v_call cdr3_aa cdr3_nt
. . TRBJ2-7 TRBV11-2 CASSLDRDTGLEQYF TGTGCCAGCAGCTTAGACCGGGACACCGGACTCGAGCAGTACTTC
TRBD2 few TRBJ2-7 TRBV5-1 CASSGTSGTYYEQYF TGCGCCAGCAGCGGGACTAGCGGGACCTATTACGAGCAGTACTTC
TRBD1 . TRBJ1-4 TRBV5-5 CASSSSITGGTNEKLFF TGTGCCAGCAGCTCCTCTATAACAGGGGGGACTAATGAAAAACTGTTTTTT
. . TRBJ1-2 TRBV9 CASSPTGILTNYGYTF TGTGCCAGCAGCCCCACCGGGATCCTTACTAACTATGGCTACACCTTC
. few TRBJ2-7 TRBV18 CASSPQREREQYF TGTGCCAGCTCACCCCAAAGGGAAAGGGAGCAGTACTTC
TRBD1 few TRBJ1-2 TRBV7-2 CASSLVDRGQCTF TGTGCCAGCAGCTTAGTGGACAGGGGGCAGTGCACCTTC
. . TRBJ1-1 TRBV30 CAWRTDFEAFF TGTGCCTGGCGGACAGACTTTGAAGCTTTCTTT
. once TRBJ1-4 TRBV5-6 CASSLTTGLDEKLFF TGTGCCAGCAGCTTGACGACAGGCTTGGATGAAAAACTGTTTTTT
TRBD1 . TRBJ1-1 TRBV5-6 CASSYDRGNTEAFF TGTGCCAGCAGCTACGACAGGGGGAACACTGAAGCTTTCTTT
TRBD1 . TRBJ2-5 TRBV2 CASSQGTGRRETQYF TGTGCCAGCAGTCAAGGGACAGGGCGACGGGAGACCCAGTACTTC
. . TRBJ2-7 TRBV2 CASSELLQGGREQYF TGTGCCAGCAGTGAATTACTCCAGGGGGGCCGCGAGCAGTACTTC
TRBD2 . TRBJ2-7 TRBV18 CASSPRLAGGNYYEQYF TGTGCCAGCTCACCACGACTAGCGGGAGGGAACTATTACGAGCAGTACTTC
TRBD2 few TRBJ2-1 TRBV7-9 CASSETSRNEQFF TGTGCCAGCAGCGAGACTAGCAGGAATGAGCAGTTCTTC
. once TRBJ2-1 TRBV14 CASSPASSYNEQFF TGTGCCAGCAGCCCCGCGAGCTCCTACAATGAGCAGTTCTTC
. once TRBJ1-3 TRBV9 CASSPTGGGNTIYF TGTGCCAGCAGCCCTACCGGCGGGGGAAACACCATATATTTT
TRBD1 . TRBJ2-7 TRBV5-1 CASSTFTGTGKNEQYF TGCGCCAGCAGCACCTTTACTGGGACAGGGAAAAACGAGCAGTACTTC
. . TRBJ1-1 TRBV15 CATSRDTGTEAFF TGTGCCACCAGCAGAGATACAGGCACTGAAGCTTTCTTT
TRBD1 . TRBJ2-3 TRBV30 CARDPSGQSTDTQYF TGTGCCAGGGATCCCTCGGGACAGAGCACAGATACGCAGTATTTT